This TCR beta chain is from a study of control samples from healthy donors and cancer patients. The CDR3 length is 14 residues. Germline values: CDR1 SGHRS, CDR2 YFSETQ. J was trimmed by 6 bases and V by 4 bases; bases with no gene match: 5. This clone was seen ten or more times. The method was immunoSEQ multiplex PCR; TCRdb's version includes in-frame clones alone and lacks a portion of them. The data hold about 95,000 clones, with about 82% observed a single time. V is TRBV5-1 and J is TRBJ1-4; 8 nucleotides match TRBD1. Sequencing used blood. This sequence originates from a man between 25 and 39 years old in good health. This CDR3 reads CASSAGQDYEKLFF. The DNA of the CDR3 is TGCGCCAGCAGCGCGGGACAGGACTATGAAAAACTGTTTTTT.